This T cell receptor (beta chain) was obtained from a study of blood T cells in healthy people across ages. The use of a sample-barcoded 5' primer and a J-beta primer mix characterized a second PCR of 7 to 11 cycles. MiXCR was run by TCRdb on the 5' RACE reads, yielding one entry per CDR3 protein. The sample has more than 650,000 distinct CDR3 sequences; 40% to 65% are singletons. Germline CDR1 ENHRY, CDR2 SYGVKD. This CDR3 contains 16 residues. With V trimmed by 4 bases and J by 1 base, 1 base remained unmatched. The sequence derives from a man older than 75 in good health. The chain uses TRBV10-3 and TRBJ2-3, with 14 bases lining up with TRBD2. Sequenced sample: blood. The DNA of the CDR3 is TGTGCCATCAGTGCGGGACTAGCGGGAGGCACAGATACGCAGTATTTT. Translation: CAISAGLAGGTDTQYF.